Here is one T cell receptor beta chain with its context. This sample is drawn from a study of cytomegalovirus exposure and HLA in healthy donors. Generated by immunoSEQ multiplex PCR, the TCRdb table keeps only in-frame clones and is missing some. The sample holds a few hundred thousand clones, approximately 88% seen once. The CDR3 is 13 residues long. Trimming removed 3 bases from V and 3 bases from J, with 8 bases in between. From germline, CDR1 is LNHDA and CDR2 SQIVND (reference sequence). This clonotype was sampled from a young woman in good health and CMV-seronegative. The specimen was PBMCs. This chain joins TRBV19 and TRBJ1-1; possibly TRBD1 for D (5 bases). CDR3 in amino acids: CASSMGLDTEAFF. The CDR3 bases are TGTGCCAGTAGTATGGGACTTGACACTGAAGCTTTCTTT.